Sequencing of this TCR beta chain was carried out in a study of graft-versus-host responses after intestinal transplantation. Across the whole study: Recipients had transplants, and these were multivisceral, liver-intestinal, or isolated intestinal.

With respect to this clone: Its antigen is currently unknown.

Graft material was processed, releasing intraepithelial and lamina propria lymphocytes. Sequencing was performed with immunoSEQ multiplex PCR; in TCRdb, only in-frame clones are kept and a portion is missing. The table lists 40,000 or so clones, roughly 87% of them singletons. Findings and caveats of the study: With peak circulating GvH clone levels came an association with early post-transplant HvG declines. Within allografts, high graft-versus-host to host-versus-graft clonal ratios were seen among patients with graft-donor T cell macrochimerism. Recipient marrow harbored GvH clones, some of which surfaced first in ileum or blood.

The germline V gene has CDR1 LNHDA and CDR2 SQIVND (reference sequence). The germline V and J ends were trimmed by 2 bases and 5 bases, with 15 bases remaining between them. The CDR3 spans 15 residues. This sequence originates from a human patient who received an intestinal transplant, so some T cells may come from the graft donor. This chain joins TRBV19 and TRBJ1-2, with a tentative D call TRBD1 (5 bases). Sequenced here: ileum tissue, sampled around 190 days after intestinal transplant. Here the CDR3 DNA reads TGTGCCAGTAGTATACCCGTGCAGGGAGGGTATGGCTACACCTTC. This codes for CASSIPVQGGYGYTF.